This TCR beta chain comes out of a study of cytomegalovirus exposure and HLA in healthy donors. The PCR employed 60 Vbeta primers together with 13 Jbeta primers. TCRdb's copy holds only in-frame clones and misses some; the assay was immunoSEQ multiplex PCR. This sample carries 150,000 to 200,000 clones, about 79% of them seen once, and the ten largest clones take under 8%. The V segment lost 6 bases and the J segment 7 bases; nucleotides outside the gene matches: 7. The germline V gene encodes CDR1 MNHEY and CDR2 SVGAGI. The CDR3 is made up of 13 amino acids. This clonotype was sampled from a man aged 40-50 years in good health and CMV-seropositive. The gene calls are TRBV6-5 and TRBJ1-1, with 8 positions matching TRBD1. The sample taken for sequencing was PBMCs. This CDR3 reads CASRKDRGYEAFF. The CDR3 nucleotides are TGTGCCAGCAGAAAAGACAGGGGCTATGAAGCTTTCTTT.